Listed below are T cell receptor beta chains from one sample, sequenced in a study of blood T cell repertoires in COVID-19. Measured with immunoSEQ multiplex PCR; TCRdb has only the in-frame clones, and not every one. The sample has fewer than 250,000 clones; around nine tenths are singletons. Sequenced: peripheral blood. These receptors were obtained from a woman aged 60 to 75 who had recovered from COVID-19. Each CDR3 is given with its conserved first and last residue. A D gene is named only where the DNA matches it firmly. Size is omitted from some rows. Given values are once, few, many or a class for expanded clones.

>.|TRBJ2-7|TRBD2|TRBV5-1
CASSLILAGRTYEQYF
TGCGCCAGCAGCTTGATACTAGCGGGGAGGACCTACGAGCAGTACTTC
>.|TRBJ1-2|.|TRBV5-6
CASSLVGPGSYGYTF
TGTGCCAGCAGCTTGGTGGGCCCTGGCAGCTATGGCTACACCTTC
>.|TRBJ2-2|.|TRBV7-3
CASSTDNSNTGELFF
TGTGCCAGCAGCACGGACAACTCGAACACCGGGGAGCTGTTTTTT
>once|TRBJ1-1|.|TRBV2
CASSHGQPNTEAFF
TGTGCCAGCAGTCATGGACAGCCGAACACTGAAGCTTTCTTT
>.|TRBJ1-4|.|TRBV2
CASILGRSNEKLFF
TGTGCCAGCATCCTAGGGAGATCTAATGAAAAACTGTTTTTT
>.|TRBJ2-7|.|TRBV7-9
CASSSHRAQMPLMQYF
TGTGCCAGCAGCTCCCACAGGGCCCAGATGCCCTTGATGCAGTACTTC
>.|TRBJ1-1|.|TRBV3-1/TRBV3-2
CASSPAGTMNTEAFF
TGTGCCAGCAGCCCGGCGGGGACCATGAACACTGAAGCTTTCTTT
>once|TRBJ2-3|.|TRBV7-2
CASSAVKRNTQYF
TGTGCCAGCAGCGCCGTGAAGAGAAATACGCAGTATTTT
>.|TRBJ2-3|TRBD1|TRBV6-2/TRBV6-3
CASSYDRGGTDTQYF
TGTGCCAGCAGTTACGACAGGGGGGGCACAGATACGCAGTATTTT
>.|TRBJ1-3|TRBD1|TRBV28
CASSFLPGQGSGNTIYF
TGTGCCAGCAGTTTCCTGCCGGGACAGGGATCTGGAAACACCATATATTTT
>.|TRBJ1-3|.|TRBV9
CASTRSIPSSGNTIYF
TGTGCCAGCACCCGTAGTATTCCGAGCTCTGGAAACACCATATATTTT
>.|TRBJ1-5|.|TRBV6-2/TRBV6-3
CASSYWGRNSNQPQHF
TGTGCCAGCAGTTACTGGGGGAGGAATAGCAATCAGCCCCAGCATTTT
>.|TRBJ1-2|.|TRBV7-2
CASSLVPGVSYGYTF
TGTGCCAGCAGCTTAGTTCCAGGGGTGAGCTATGGCTACACCTTC
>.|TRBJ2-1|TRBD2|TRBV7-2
CASLPGSGGFYNEQFF
TGTGCCAGCTTGCCGGGAAGCGGGGGCTTCTACAATGAGCAGTTCTTC
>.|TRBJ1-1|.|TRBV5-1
CASSLVGQGMGATEAFF
TGCGCCAGCAGCTTGGTGGGACAAGGAATGGGAGCCACTGAAGCTTTCTTT
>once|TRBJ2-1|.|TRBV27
CASTRGSYNEQFF
TGTGCCAGCACTCGGGGCTCCTACAATGAGCAGTTCTTC
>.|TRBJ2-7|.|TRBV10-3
CAIRTRADEQYF
TGTGCCATCCGAACTAGAGCCGACGAGCAGTACTTC
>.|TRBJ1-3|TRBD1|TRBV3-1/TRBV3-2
CASSRSGGSGNTIYF
TGTGCCAGCAGCCGATCAGGGGGCTCTGGAAACACCATATATTTT
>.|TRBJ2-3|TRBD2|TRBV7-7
CASSPMGRGGTDTQYF
TGTGCTAGCAGCCCAATGGGACGGGGGGGCACAGATACGCAGTATTTT
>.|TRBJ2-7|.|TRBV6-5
CASRYDSYSSYEQYF
TGTGCCAGCAGATACGACAGTTACAGCTCCTACGAGCAGTACTTC
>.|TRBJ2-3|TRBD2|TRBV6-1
CASSELAGGLDTQYF
TGTGCCAGCAGTGAGCTAGCGGGGGGGCTAGATACGCAGTATTTT